The 20 T cell receptor beta chains below come from one sample, sequenced in a study of shared clonotypes between healthy human individuals. Profiled with immunoSEQ multiplex PCR; TCRdb holds only in-frame clones, not every one. The data contain 2 million to 2.5 million clones, approximately 96% of them singletons. Sequenced material: naive CD4+ T cells sorted from blood. Indicated subset: CD45RA+ positively selected. The receptors were gathered from a man between 18 and 29 years old in good health.

This chain uses TRBV27 with TRBJ2-7; 9 bases match TRBD1. Trimming removed 5 bases from V and 7 bases from J; junction bases left unmatched: 12. The CDR3 length is 15 residues. Germline V lookup: CDR1 MNHEY, CDR2 SMNVEV (reference sequence). CDR3 sequence reads: CASSLARDRVWEQYF. The CDR3 coding sequence is TGTGCCAGCAGTCTAGCACGGGACAGGGTGTGGGAGCAGTACTTC.

The genes are TRBV9 and TRBJ2-5; D remains unclear. The CDR3 consists of 14 residues. Between the trimmed V and J ends, which lost 6 bases and 5 bases, there was a span of 17 bases. CDR1 and CDR2 (germline): SGDLS, YYNGEE. In DNA, the CDR3 is TGTGCCAGCACCCAGGACCTCCCCGTGGAGACCCAGTACTTC. Residues: CASTQDLPVETQYF. Together with reference TRBV9 and TRBJ2-5, the CDR3 gives the full variable domain: DSGVTQTPKHLITATGQRVTLRCSPRSGDLSVYWYQQSLDQGLQFLIQYYNGEERAKGNILERFSAQQFPDLHSELNLSSLELGDSALYFCASTQDLPVETQYFGPGTRLLVL.

The rearrangement links TRBV18 to TRBJ1-4; D is possibly TRBD1 (5 bases). The CDR3 totals 15 residues. The germline V gene encodes CDR1 KGHSH and CDR2 LQKENI. Trimming took 6 bases from V and 4 from J, leaving 15 bases between them. CDR3 DNA sequence: TGTGCCAGCTCGCTAACGGGACCGAATAATGAAAAACTGTTTTTT. It translates to CASSLTGPNNEKLFF.

V gene TRBV7-8 combines with J gene TRBJ2-7; 11 positions match TRBD1. Unmatched junction bases numbered 6, after V lost 2 bases and J lost 3 bases. The V gene's germline CDR1 is SGHVS and CDR2 FQNEAQ. The CDR3 consists of 16 residues. The CDR3 DNA reads TGTGCCAGCAGCTTATCCGGGACAGGGGGAGACTACGAGCAGTACTTC. Translating gives CASSLSGTGGDYEQYF.

This chain uses TRBV10-2 with TRBJ1-2; no clear D gene. The CDR3 is 12 residues long. Trimming removed 4 bases at V and 4 bases at J, with 7 bases between. The V gene's germline CDR1 is WSHSY and CDR2 SAAADI. Written as DNA, the CDR3 is TGCGCCAGCAGTGCCCCAGCCTATGGCTACACCTTC. This translates into CASSAPAYGYTF.

V is TRBV5-6 and J is TRBJ2-7; 9 bases align to TRBD2. Germline values: CDR1 SGHDT, CDR2 YYEEEE. The CDR3 is made up of 16 amino acids. V lost 3 bases, J lost 2 bases, and 9 bases stayed unmatched. CDR3 nucleotides: TGTGCCAGCAGCTCTCATCAAGCGGGGGGCCCCTACGAGCAGTACTTC. This encodes CASSSHQAGGPYEQYF.

The chain uses TRBV7-6 and TRBJ2-5; TRBD2 agrees at 10 bases. Germline values: CDR1 SGHVS, CDR2 FNYEAQ. After removal of 3 bases from V and 4 bases from J, the junction contained 17 bases not matched to a gene. The CDR3 totals 19 residues. The DNA for the CDR3 is TGTGCCAGCAGCTTTTCGGCTCTAGCGGGAGTTGGGGTAAGAGAGACCCAGTACTTC. It yields the protein CASSFSALAGVGVRETQYF.

In this sample, this clone turned up once. The J gene is TRBJ2-2, the V gene TRBV19; D might be TRBD2 (5 bases). CDR3 length: 16 amino acids. V was pared by 3 bases and J by 5 bases, with 16 bases between. Germline V CDR1 and CDR2: LNHDA, SQIVND (reference sequence). The CDR3 sequence: CASSMMNGKGTGELFF. The CDR3 DNA follows: TGTGCCAGTAGTATGATGAACGGGAAAGGGACCGGGGAGCTGTTTTTT.

The chain links TRBV2 to TRBJ2-7; D gene uncertain. V was trimmed by 7 bases and J by 7 bases, leaving 14 bases between them. The germline CDR1 and CDR2 sequences are SNHLY and FYNNEI. This CDR3 has 12 residues. The CDR3 coding sequence is TGTGCCAGCAAGGACGACCAAACGGAGCAGTACTTC. It yields the protein CASKDDQTEQYF.

V is TRBV27 and J is TRBJ2-5; D not certain. Trimming removed 4 bases at V and 2 bases at J, with 14 bases between. The CDR3 length is 15 residues. The germline V gene has CDR1 MNHEY and CDR2 SMNVEV (reference sequence). The CDR3: CASSSDSTAQETQYF. CDR3 coding DNA: TGTGCCAGCAGTTCCGACTCTACAGCACAAGAGACCCAGTACTTC.

The chain couples TRBV11-2 to TRBJ1-5; 8 bases map to TRBD1. The V gene's germline CDR1 is SGHAT and CDR2 FQNNGV. The CDR3 length is 15 residues. With 5 bases clipped from V and 3 bases from J, the junction kept 6 bases outside the gene matches. The CDR3 sequence: CASSLTGQVNQPQHF. The CDR3 coding sequence is TGTGCCAGCAGCCTGACGGGACAGGTCAATCAGCCCCAGCATTTT. The full variable domain, its missing parts supplied by reference TRBV11-2 and TRBJ1-5, is EAGVAQSPRYKIIEKRQSVAFWCNPISGHATLYWYQQILGQGPKLLIQFQNNGVVDDSQLPKDRFSAERLKGVDSTLKIQPAKLEDSAVYLCASSLTGQVNQPQHFGDGTRLSIL.

The V and J genes are TRBV11-2 and TRBJ1-2, with D perhaps matching TRBD1 (5 bases). The CDR3 runs to 13 residues. Germline lookup yields CDR1 SGHAT and CDR2 FQNNGV. The V end lost 1 base, the J end lost 6 bases, and 9 bases lay between the germline ends. The CDR3 loop is CASSLAGLDGYTF. The CDR3 DNA sequence: TGTGCCAGCAGCTTAGCAGGGTTAGATGGCTACACCTTC.

The table lists this clone with a count of one. This chain joins TRBV5-6 and TRBJ1-4, with a possible D match to TRBD1 (5 bases). V was trimmed by 3 bases and J by 4 bases, leaving 13 bases between them. The CDR3 is made up of 15 amino acids. The germline V gene encodes CDR1 SGHDT and CDR2 YYEEEE. DNA for the CDR3: TGTGCCAGCAGCTCGGGGGATCGGGGTAATGAAAAACTGTTTTTT. It yields the protein CASSSGDRGNEKLFF.

The chain carries TRBV5-6 and TRBJ2-1, with 9 bases identical to TRBD2. Per the germline V gene, CDR1 is SGHDT and CDR2 is YYEEEE. The junction had 24 bases not matched to a gene; V was cut back by 9 bases and J by 8 bases. The CDR3 totals 18 residues. The CDR3 region has the DNA TGTGCCACCTTCCGGCGGAGGGGGCGTATTAGCGGGAGAGATGAGCAGTTCTTC. Translating gives CATFRRRGRISGRDEQFF. Full variable domain (remainder filled in from reference TRBV5-6 and TRBJ2-1): DAGVTQSPTHLIKTRGQQVTLRCSPKSGHDTVSWYQQALGQGPQFIFQYYEEEERQRGNFPDRFSGHQFPNYSSELNVNALLLGDSALYLCATFRRRGRISGRDEQFFGPGTRLTVL.

The chain links TRBV19 to TRBJ2-7; perhaps TRBD2 as D (5 bases). Germline CDR1 is LNHDA and CDR2 is SQIVND (reference sequence). Trimming shortened V by 5 bases and J by 3 bases, and 17 bases separated the two germline ends. This CDR3 region has 15 residues. CDR3: CASSPEGLGNYEQYF. The CDR3 DNA follows: TGTGCCAGTAGTCCCGAAGGACTGGGGAACTACGAGCAGTACTTC.

The genes are TRBV27 and TRBJ1-3; a possible D gene is TRBD1 (5 bases). Germline loops: CDR1 MNHEY, CDR2 SMNVEV (reference sequence). The V and J ends lost 3 bases and 0 bases respectively, with 9 bases between them. The CDR3 consists of 15 residues. This CDR3 is CASSLTAVSGNTIYF. CDR3 DNA: TGTGCCAGCAGTTTGACAGCCGTCTCTGGAAACACCATATATTTT.

V usage is TRBV20-1 and J usage is TRBJ1-1; no clear D gene. V was trimmed by 3 bases and J by 5 bases, leaving 7 bases between them. This CDR3 comprises 11 residues. The V gene's germline CDR1 is DFQATT and CDR2 SNEGSKA (reference sequence). The DNA for the CDR3 is TGCAGTGCTAGCCCGGGTACTGAAGCTTTCTTT. Its protein product is CSASPGTEAFF.

The chain couples TRBV7-9 to TRBJ2-7, with 10 bases matching TRBD1. J lost 0 bases, V lost 5 bases, and 13 bases had no gene match. Germline loops: CDR1 SEHNR, CDR2 FQNEAQ (reference sequence). CDR3 length: 18 residues. The CDR3: CASSHGTGDTQGSYEQYF. As DNA, the CDR3 is TGTGCCAGCAGCCACGGGACAGGGGATACGCAAGGCTCCTACGAGCAGTACTTC.

In the case of this clone: This specimen includes other DNA sequences encoding the same CDR3. The chain links TRBV18 to TRBJ1-1, with 7 bases lining up with TRBD1. Trimming cost V 3 bases and J 0 bases; bases outside gene matches: 1. CDR1 is KGHSH and CDR2 is LQKENI in the germline V gene. The CDR3 sequence is 14 residues long. The CDR3 DNA reads as TGTGCCAGCTCACCGAGGGGGCTGAACACTGAAGCTTTCTTT. Translated, it gives CASSPRGLNTEAFF.

The chain couples TRBV7-6 to TRBJ2-2, with 11 bases that match TRBD2. From germline, CDR1 is SGHVS and CDR2 FNYEAQ. V lost 0 bases and J lost 7; bases outside the gene matches: 10. CDR3 size: 18 residues. The DNA for the CDR3 is TGTGCCAGCAGCTTAGCTGGGATAGCGGGAGGGCCCGTCGGGGAGCTGTTTTTT. Translation gives CASSLAGIAGGPVGELFF.